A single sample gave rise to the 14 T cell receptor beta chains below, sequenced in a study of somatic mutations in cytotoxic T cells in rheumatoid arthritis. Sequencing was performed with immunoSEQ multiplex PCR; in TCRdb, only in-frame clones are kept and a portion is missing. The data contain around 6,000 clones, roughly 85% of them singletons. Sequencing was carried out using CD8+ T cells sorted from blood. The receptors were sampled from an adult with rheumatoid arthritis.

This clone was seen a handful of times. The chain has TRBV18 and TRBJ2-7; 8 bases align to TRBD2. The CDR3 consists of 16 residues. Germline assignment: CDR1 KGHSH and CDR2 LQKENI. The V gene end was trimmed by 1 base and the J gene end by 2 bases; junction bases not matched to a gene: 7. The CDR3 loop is CASSPRVRGGPYEQYF. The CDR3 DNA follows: TGTGCCAGCTCACCACGGGTCCGGGGGGGACCCTACGAGCAGTACTTC.

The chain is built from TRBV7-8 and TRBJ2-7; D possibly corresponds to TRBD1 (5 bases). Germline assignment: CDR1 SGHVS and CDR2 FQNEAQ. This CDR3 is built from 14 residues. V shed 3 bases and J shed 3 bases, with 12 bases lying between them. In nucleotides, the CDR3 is TGTGCCAGCAGCTTTGCAGGGTTCGTCTACGAGCAGTACTTC. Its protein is CASSFAGFVYEQYF.

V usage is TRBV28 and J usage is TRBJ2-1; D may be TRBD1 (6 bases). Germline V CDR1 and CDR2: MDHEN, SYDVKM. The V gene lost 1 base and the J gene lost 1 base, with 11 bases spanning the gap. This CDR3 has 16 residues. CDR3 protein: CASSLLSDRSYNEQFF. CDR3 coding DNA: TGTGCCAGCAGTTTATTATCGGACAGATCCTACAATGAGCAGTTCTTC.

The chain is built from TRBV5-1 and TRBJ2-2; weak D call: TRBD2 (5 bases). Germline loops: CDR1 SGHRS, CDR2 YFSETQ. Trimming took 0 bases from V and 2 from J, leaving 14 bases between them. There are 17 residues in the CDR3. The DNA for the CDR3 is TGCGCCAGCAGCTTGGGCAAAGGGAGTTTCAACACCGGGGAGCTGTTTTTT. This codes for CASSLGKGSFNTGELFF.

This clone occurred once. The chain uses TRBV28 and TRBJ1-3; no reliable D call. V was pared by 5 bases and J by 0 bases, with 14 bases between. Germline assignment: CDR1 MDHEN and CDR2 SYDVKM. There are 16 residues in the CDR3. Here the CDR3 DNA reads TGTGCCAGCAGTCCCCTCGGGATCCCCTCTGGAAACACCATATATTTT. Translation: CASSPLGIPSGNTIYF.

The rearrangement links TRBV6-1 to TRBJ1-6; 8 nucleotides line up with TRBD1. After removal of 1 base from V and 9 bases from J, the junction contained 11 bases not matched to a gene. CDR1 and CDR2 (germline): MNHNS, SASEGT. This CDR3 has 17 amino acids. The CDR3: CASSEGILTGAISPLHF. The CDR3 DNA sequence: TGTGCCAGCAGTGAAGGAATCCTGACAGGGGCAATTTCACCCCTCCACTTT.

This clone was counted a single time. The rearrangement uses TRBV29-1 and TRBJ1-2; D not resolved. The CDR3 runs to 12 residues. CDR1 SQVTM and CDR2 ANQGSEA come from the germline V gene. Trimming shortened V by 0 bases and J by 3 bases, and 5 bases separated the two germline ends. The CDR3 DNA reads TGCAGCGTTGAAGATAACCACTATGGCTACACCTTC. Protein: CSVEDNHYGYTF.

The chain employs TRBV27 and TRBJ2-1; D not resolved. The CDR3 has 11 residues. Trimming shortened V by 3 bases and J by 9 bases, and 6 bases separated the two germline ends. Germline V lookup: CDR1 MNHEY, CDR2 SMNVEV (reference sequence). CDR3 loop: CASSFEAEQFF. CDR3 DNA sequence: TGTGCCAGCAGTTTCGAGGCTGAGCAGTTCTTC.

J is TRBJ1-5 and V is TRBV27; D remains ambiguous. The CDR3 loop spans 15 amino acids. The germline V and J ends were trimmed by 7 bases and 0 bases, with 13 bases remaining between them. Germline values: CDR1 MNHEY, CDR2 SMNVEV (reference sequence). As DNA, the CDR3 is TGTGCCAGCATTGAGACCCCATATAGCAATCAGCCCCAGCATTTT. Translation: CASIETPYSNQPQHF.

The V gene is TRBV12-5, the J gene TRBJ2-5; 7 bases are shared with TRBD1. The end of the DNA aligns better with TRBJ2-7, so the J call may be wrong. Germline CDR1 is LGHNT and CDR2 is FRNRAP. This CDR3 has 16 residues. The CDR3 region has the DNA TGTGCTAGTGGTTTGGGGCCGACAGGGATTCCCTACGAGCAGTACTTC. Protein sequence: CASGLGPTGIPYEQYF.

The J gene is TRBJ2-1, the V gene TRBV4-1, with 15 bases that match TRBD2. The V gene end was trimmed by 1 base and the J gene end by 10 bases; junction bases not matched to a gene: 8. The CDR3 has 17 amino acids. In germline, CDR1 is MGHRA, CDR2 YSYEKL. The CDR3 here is CASSQGSRGLAGGEQFF. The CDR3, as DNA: TGCGCCAGCAGCCAAGGCTCCAGGGGACTAGCGGGAGGCGAGCAGTTCTTC.

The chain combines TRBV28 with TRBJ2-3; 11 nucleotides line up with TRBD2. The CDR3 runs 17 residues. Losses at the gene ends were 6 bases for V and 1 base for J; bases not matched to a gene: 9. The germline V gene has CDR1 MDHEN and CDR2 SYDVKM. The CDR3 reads CASSSLLLAGGTDTQYF. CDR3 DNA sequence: TGTGCCAGCAGCTCTCTCCTACTAGCGGGAGGCACAGATACGCAGTATTTT. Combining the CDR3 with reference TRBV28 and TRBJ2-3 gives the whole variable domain DVKVTQSSRYLVKRTGEKVFLECVQDMDHENMFWYRQDPGLGLRLIYFSYDVKMKEKGDIPEGYSVSREKKERFSLILESASTNQTSMYLCASSSLLLAGGTDTQYFGPGTRLTVL.

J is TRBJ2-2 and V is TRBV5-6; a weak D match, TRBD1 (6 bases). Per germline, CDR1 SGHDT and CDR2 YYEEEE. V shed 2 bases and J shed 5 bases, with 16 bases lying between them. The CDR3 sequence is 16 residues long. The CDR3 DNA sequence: TGTGCCAGCAGCTTAACGGGACACCTTAGGACCGGGGAGCTGTTTTTT. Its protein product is CASSLTGHLRTGELFF. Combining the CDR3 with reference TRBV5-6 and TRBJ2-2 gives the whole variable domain DAGVTQSPTHLIKTRGQQVTLRCSPKSGHDTVSWYQQALGQGPQFIFQYYEEEERQRGNFPDRFSGHQFPNYSSELNVNALLLGDSALYLCASSLTGHLRTGELFFGEGSRLTVL.

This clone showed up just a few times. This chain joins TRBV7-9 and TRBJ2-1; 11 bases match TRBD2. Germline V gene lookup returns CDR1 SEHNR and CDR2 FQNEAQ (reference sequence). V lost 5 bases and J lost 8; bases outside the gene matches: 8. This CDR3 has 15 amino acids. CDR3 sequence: CASSMTSGIVHEQFF. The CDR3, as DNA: TGTGCCAGCAGCATGACTAGCGGGATCGTCCATGAGCAGTTCTTC.